The T cell receptor beta chain under discussion was sequenced for a study of T cells in Graves' hyperthyroidism and ophthalmopathy. Whole-study context: Before any treatment, at initial diagnosis, peripheral blood was collected. Findings and limits, study-wide: Most thyroid clonotypes with frequency above 0.001 were detected in blood.

Patients showing uncontrolled infection, other autoimmune disease, pregnancy or lactation were ineligible. TCR beta CDR3 sequences were amplified from RNA transcripts. A first-round RT-PCR of the TCR CDR3 used the HTBI primer set. TCRdb fed the multiplex PCR reads into MiXCR, producing one record per CDR3 protein. Of some 650,000 distinct CDR3 sequences listed, more than 15% were seen once; the top ten hold roughly 3%. As to this clonotype: Its matching antigen is unknown.

The trim removed 7 bases at V and 4 bases at J, leaving 7 bases unmatched. Germline V lookup: CDR1 LNHDA, CDR2 SQIVND (reference sequence). This CDR3 has 14 amino acids. The clonotype originates from a woman between 35 and 50 years old with Graves' ophthalmopathy. Specimen: blood. The rearrangement uses TRBV19 and TRBJ2-3, with 8 bases aligning to TRBD2. Written as DNA, the CDR3 is TGTGCCAGTACCAAACGGGGGGGGGCAGATACGCAGTATTTT. Amino acids: CASTKRGGADTQYF. The complete variable domain, with remaining parts taken from reference TRBV19 and TRBJ2-3, reads DGGITQSPKYLFRKEGQNVTLSCEQNLNHDAMYWYRQDPGQGLRLIYYSQIVNDFQKGDIAEGYSVSREKKESFPLTVTSAQKNPTAFYLCASTKRGGADTQYFGPGTRLTVL.